Each of the 19 T cell receptor beta chains below was sequenced from the same sample in a study of identical twins (dated by TCRdb to between 2015 and 2016). Library prep was done by 5' RACE. Sequencing was performed on an Illumina HiSeq 2000. TCRdb trimmed the raw reads at Q25, called clones with MiXCR and kept productive beta chains. A single entry per CDR3 protein holds the most common genes and DNA from its merged rows. Recorded for this sample are roughly 260,000 distinct CDR3 sequences; approximately 6.8% of them occurred a single time. Clones ranked in the top ten supply around 5.4% of the sample. The same data also went into a second study, on yellow fever vaccine responses in identical twins.

Sequencing was done on a sample of CD8+ T cells sorted from blood. The receptors originated from a woman aged 18-30 years in good health.

The genes are TRBV15 and TRBJ2-2, with no clear D. This CDR3 is built from 15 residues. From germline, CDR1 is LNHNV and CDR2 YYDKDF (reference sequence). Trimming took off 1 base at V and 6 bases at J, with 12 bases between the two ends. This CDR3 is CATSRGQEESGELFF. CDR3 in DNA: TGTGCCACCAGCAGAGGGCAAGAGGAGTCCGGGGAGCTGTTTTTT.

This clonotype was observed many times. The rearrangement links TRBV29-1 to TRBJ2-7; 14 nucleotides line up with TRBD2. Trimming removed 6 bases from V and 4 bases from J; junction bases left unmatched: 5. The CDR3 has 14 amino acids. The V gene's germline CDR1 is SQVTM and CDR2 ANQGSEA. CDR3 nucleotides: TGCAGCGTGGGGACTAGCGGGAGTCTTTACGAGCAGTACTTC. Residues: CSVGTSGSLYEQYF.

This clonotype was observed a few times. This rearrangement joins TRBV12-3 or TRBV12-4 to TRBJ1-5; D unclear. The CDR3 sequence is 13 residues long. V lost 5 bases and J lost 2, with 7 bases in between. In DNA form, the CDR3 reads TGTGCCAGCAGTCAAACAGGCAATCAGCCCCAGCATTTT. It translates to CASSQTGNQPQHF.

In this sample, this clonotype turned up a few times. The chain links TRBV4-1 to TRBJ2-3; D possibly corresponds to TRBD2 (5 bases). The CDR3 sequence is 16 residues long. CDR1 is MGHRA and CDR2 is YSYEKL in the germline V gene. V was pared by 1 base and J by 0 bases, with 11 bases between. The CDR3 is CASSQGTLSSTDTQYF. CDR3 in DNA: TGCGCCAGCAGCCAAGGGACTTTATCTAGCACAGATACGCAGTATTTT.

A note on this clonotype: Compared with germline, one end of the junction differs, possibly owing to a read error. The rearrangement uses TRBV7-9 and TRBJ2-1; 8 bases fit TRBD1. The CDR3 totals 15 residues. Germline CDR1 SEHNR, CDR2 FQNEAQ (reference sequence). The CDR3 DNA is TGTGCCAGCAGCTTGGGGCAGGGGGCCTACAATGAGCATTTCTTC. The encoded protein is CASSLGQGAYNEHFF.

The chain combines TRBV2 with TRBJ2-1, with D possibly being TRBD1 (6 bases). Germline V CDR1 and CDR2: SNHLY, FYNNEI. The V gene lost 5 bases and the J gene lost 5 bases, with 13 bases spanning the gap. The CDR3 consists of 14 residues. CDR3 sequence reads: CASSPDSFDNEQFF. In DNA form, the CDR3 reads TGTGCCAGCAGTCCGGACAGCTTCGACAATGAGCAGTTCTTC.

This clonotype was observed a handful of times. For the CDR3, the DNA is TGTGCCAGCAGCCAAGTCGGGCAGGGGACCTACGAGCAGTACTTC. Amino acids: CASSQVGQGTYEQYF. The chain has TRBV3-1 and TRBJ2-7; D is perhaps TRBD1 (6 bases). This CDR3 has 15 amino acids. Per germline, CDR1 LGHDT and CDR2 YNNKEL (reference sequence). Trimming pared 1 base from V and 2 bases from J, leaving 12 bases between.

A few counts support this clonotype. The chain employs TRBV11-2 and TRBJ2-7; D is ambiguous. Trimming pared 3 bases from V and 2 bases from J, leaving 11 bases between. Germline CDR1 is SGHAT and CDR2 is FQNNGV. The length of the CDR3 is 14 residues. Here the CDR3 reads CASSLWGSTYEQYV. In nucleotides, the CDR3 is TGTGCCAGCAGCTTGTGGGGATCTACCTACGAGCAGTACGTC.

The sample holds a few counts of this clonotype. The chain combines TRBV28 with TRBJ2-5; 10 positions agree with TRBD2. The germline gives CDR1 MDHEN, CDR2 SYDVKM. CDR3 length: 14 amino acids. V lost 7 bases, J lost 5 bases, and 7 bases stayed unmatched. This CDR3 reads CASIQREGPETQYF. The DNA for the CDR3 is TGTGCCAGCATACAGCGGGAGGGCCCGGAGACCCAGTACTTC.

V is TRBV20-1 and J is TRBJ1-1; no clear D. This CDR3 has 15 amino acids. Germline CDR1 reads DFQATT; CDR2 reads SNEGSKA (reference sequence). Between the trimmed V and J ends, which lost 0 bases and 0 bases, there was a span of 11 bases. The CDR3 is CSARDSEEMNTEAFF. In DNA, the CDR3 is TGCAGTGCTAGAGATAGTGAGGAAATGAACACTGAAGCTTTCTTT.

The sample holds a few counts of this clonotype. This sequence joins TRBV13 and TRBJ2-1; D is undetermined. The ends were cut back, 1 base at V and 8 bases at J, with 12 bases in the middle. Germline V lookup: CDR1 PRHDT, CDR2 FYEKMQ (reference sequence). The CDR3 covers 14 residues. CDR3 coding DNA: TGTGCCAGCAGCTTAGCGGACGCCGGCCATGAGCAGTTCTTC. This sequence encodes CASSLADAGHEQFF.

The chain is built from TRBV11-2 and TRBJ2-1; unclear D gene. The CDR3 contains 15 residues. From germline, CDR1 is SGHAT and CDR2 FQNNGV. The germline V and J ends were trimmed by 2 bases and 6 bases, with 14 bases remaining between them. CDR3 amino acids: CASSLFGSPSNEQFF. Here the CDR3 DNA reads TGTGCCAGCAGCTTATTCGGGTCCCCGTCCAATGAGCAGTTCTTC.

The table lists this clonotype with many counts. The chain carries TRBV12-3 or TRBV12-4 and TRBJ1-3; no clear D. This CDR3 has 12 amino acids. V was clipped by 5 bases and J by 8 bases, with 10 bases between them. The CDR3 is CASSRDAYTIYF. The CDR3 region has the DNA TGTGCCAGCAGTAGAGACGCTTACACCATATATTTT.

The chain joins TRBV7-8 to TRBJ1-1; D is undetermined. The CDR3 is 12 residues long. Trimming cost V 5 bases and J 8 bases, with 12 bases left between them. CDR1 is SGHVS, CDR2 FQNEAQ, per germline. CDR3: CASSPSDGEAFF. CDR3 coding DNA: TGTGCCAGCAGCCCCTCAGACGGAGAAGCTTTCTTT.

The V gene is TRBV27, the J gene TRBJ2-3; 7 bases align to TRBD1. The CDR3 runs 15 residues. Germline V gene lookup returns CDR1 MNHEY and CDR2 SMNVEV (reference sequence). The V segment lost 4 bases and the J segment 3 bases; nucleotides outside the gene matches: 7. CDR3 sequence reads: CASSSRDRLTDTQYF. DNA of the CDR3: TGTGCCAGCAGTTCCCGGGACAGACTTACAGATACGCAGTATTTT.

Relative to its sample, this clonotype is medium-sized. The V gene is TRBV7-9, the J gene TRBJ2-2; D possibly matches TRBD1 or TRBD2 (5 bases each). The CDR3 is made up of 14 amino acids. Germline-derived CDR1 and CDR2 are SEHNR and FQNEAQ (reference sequence). V was trimmed by 5 bases and J by 5 bases, leaving 12 bases between them. For the CDR3, the DNA is TGTGCCAGCAGCCCCGGGACGGCTACCGGGGAGCTGTTTTTT. Protein product: CASSPGTATGELFF. The full variable domain, with the rest looked up from reference TRBV7-9 and TRBJ2-2, is DTGVSQNPRHKITKRGQNVTFRCDPISEHNRLYWYRQTLGQGPEFLTYFQNEAQLEKSRLLSDRFSAERPKGSFSTLEIQRTEQGDSAMYLCASSPGTATGELFFGEGSRLTVL.

The rearrangement uses TRBV7-9 and TRBJ2-5; tentatively, D is TRBD1 (6 bases). The germline gives CDR1 SEHNR, CDR2 FQNEAQ (reference sequence). V lost 10 bases, J lost 1 base, and 13 bases lay in between. The CDR3 has 13 amino acids. The CDR3 DNA is TGTGCCACCACAAGACAGGTCCAAGAGACCCAGTACTTC. It codes for CATTRQVQETQYF.

V gene TRBV12-3 or TRBV12-4 combines with J gene TRBJ2-1, with D possibly being TRBD2 (5 bases). The V end lost 2 bases, the J end lost 3 bases, and 11 bases lay between the germline ends. The CDR3 sequence is 15 residues long. The CDR3 DNA sequence: TGTGCCAGCAGTTTACGGGGTGCACACTACAATGAGCAGTTCTTC. Its translation: CASSLRGAHYNEQFF.

The rearrangement links TRBV7-2 to TRBJ1-2; D not certain. Germline loops: CDR1 SGHTA, CDR2 FQGNSA. V lost 1 base, J lost 8 bases, and 8 bases lay in between. This CDR3 spans 12 amino acids. The CDR3 DNA reads as TGTGCCAGCAGCTTAGATCTAAAGGGCTACACCTTC. It yields the protein CASSLDLKGYTF. Supplemented by reference TRBV7-2 and TRBJ1-2, the full variable domain reads GAGVSQSPSNKVTEKGKDVELRCDPISGHTALYWYRQSLGQGLEFLIYFQGNSAPDKSGLPSDRFSAERTGGSVSTLTIQRTQQEDSAVYLCASSLDLKGYTFGSGTRLTVV.